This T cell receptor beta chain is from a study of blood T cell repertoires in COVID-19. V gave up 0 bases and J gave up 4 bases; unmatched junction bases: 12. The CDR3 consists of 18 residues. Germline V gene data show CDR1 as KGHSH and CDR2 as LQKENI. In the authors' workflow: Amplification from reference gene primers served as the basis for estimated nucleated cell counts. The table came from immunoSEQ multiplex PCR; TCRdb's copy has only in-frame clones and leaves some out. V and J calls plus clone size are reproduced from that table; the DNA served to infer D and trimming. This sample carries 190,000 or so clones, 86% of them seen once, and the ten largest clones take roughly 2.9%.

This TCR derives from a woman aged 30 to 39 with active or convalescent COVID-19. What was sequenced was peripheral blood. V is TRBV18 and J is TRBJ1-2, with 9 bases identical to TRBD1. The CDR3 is CASSPPGTGTTIPYGYTF. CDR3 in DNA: TGTGCCAGCTCACCACCGGGGACAGGGACCACCATCCCCTATGGCTACACCTTC.